The next 7 T cell receptor beta chains were all read from a single sample in a study of cytomegalovirus exposure and HLA in healthy donors. Primers included in the PCR were 60 Vbeta and 13 Jbeta primers. Produced via immunoSEQ multiplex PCR; TCRdb's table is partial and in-frame only. The data contain 180,000 or so clones, about 80% of them singletons. The material sequenced was PBMCs. These TCRs come from a man in his forties or fifties in good health and CMV-seropositive.

This clone was observed a few times. V is TRBV25-1 and J is TRBJ2-5, with a possible D match to TRBD1 (6 bases). The CDR3 has 15 residues. Germline CDR1 and CDR2: MGHDK and SYGVNS. The germline V and J ends were trimmed by 3 bases and 5 bases, with 16 bases remaining between them. This CDR3 is CASSDPGQSAETQYF. The CDR3 DNA follows: TGTGCCAGCAGTGACCCCGGACAGTCGGCCGAGACCCAGTACTTC.

This clone has a single count. The chain joins TRBV18 to TRBJ2-3, with 11 bases lining up with TRBD2. V dropped 2 bases and J dropped 0; count of bases not matched to a gene: 7. Germline CDR1 is KGHSH and CDR2 is LQKENI. This CDR3 region has 18 residues. CDR3 DNA sequence: TGTGCCAGCTCACCAAGAACTAGCGGGGGACCTAGCACAGATACGCAGTATTTT. Translation: CASSPRTSGGPSTDTQYF.

This clone turned up a few times. The CDR3 here is CASSQVALTSGRGTDTQYF. In DNA, the CDR3 is TGTGCCAGCAGCCAAGTGGCGTTGACTAGCGGTCGGGGAACAGATACGCAGTATTTT. The chain recombines TRBV5-4 with TRBJ2-3; 9 positions agree with TRBD2. Per the germline V gene, CDR1 is SGHNT and CDR2 is YYREEE (reference sequence). The CDR3 contains 19 residues. Germline trimming cut 4 bases from V and 3 bases from J; bases unmatched to any gene: 18.

CDR3 sequence: CASSYTGTEAFF. Here the CDR3 DNA reads TGTGCCAGCAGCTATACAGGGACTGAAGCTTTCTTT. The chain recombines TRBV7-2 with TRBJ1-1; TRBD1 might be the D (6 bases). Trimming removed 4 bases at V and 5 bases at J, with 8 bases between. The CDR3 contains 12 residues. CDR1 is SGHTA, CDR2 FQGNSA, per germline.

The table lists this clone with a count of one. CDR3 bases: TGTGCCAGTGCCGACAGGGCGGATGAAAAACTGTTTTTT. It is translated as CASADRADEKLFF. The rearrangement links TRBV19 to TRBJ1-4, with TRBD1 identical over 7 bases. The CDR3 has 13 amino acids. Unmatched junction bases numbered 6, after V lost 8 bases and J lost 6 bases. Germline V lookup: CDR1 LNHDA, CDR2 SQIVND (reference sequence).

V usage is TRBV25-1 and J usage is TRBJ1-2; TRBD1 aligns across 9 bases. V was pared by 2 bases and J by 3 bases, with 4 bases of the junction left unmatched. Germline V gene data show CDR1 as MGHDK and CDR2 as SYGVNS. The CDR3 runs to 15 residues. CDR3 coding DNA: TGTGCCAGCAGTGAAGGGACAGGGAATTACTATGGCTACACCTTC. Its protein is CASSEGTGNYYGYTF.

The chain carries TRBV19 and TRBJ1-4; 9 bases line up with TRBD1. Germline V gene lookup returns CDR1 LNHDA and CDR2 SQIVND (reference sequence). This CDR3 has 16 amino acids. Trimming at V came to 5 bases and at J to 7 bases, leaving 11 bases not matched to a gene. The DNA for the CDR3 is TGTGCCAGTAGTCCTTCTCAACAGGGGGCGCGTGAAAAACTGTTTTTT. Translating gives CASSPSQQGAREKLFF.